This TCR beta chain emerged from a study of identifying expanded T cells in peripheral blood. Findings of the study overall: Variance in clone template counts between approximately two-week samples significantly increased with total template count across all healthy donors. Technical replicates showed about 1.2 changed clones; about 2 weeks 15 to 20; four weeks 19.

The V gene's germline CDR1 is MNHEY and CDR2 SVGAGI. Trimming stripped 6 bases from V and 4 bases from J, with 6 bases between. This CDR3 region has 11 residues. During the collection period, no donor immune events like infections were recorded. Note on this clone: The antigen is undetermined.

Generated by immunoSEQ multiplex PCR, the TCRdb table keeps only in-frame clones and is missing some. This repertoire shows tens of thousands of clones, 84% found once; its top ten account for 15% to 20%. This chain links TRBV6-5 with TRBJ1-1; D remains ambiguous. The sequence was obtained from a person aged 18 to 70 in good health. What was sequenced was blood. As DNA, the CDR3 is TGTGCCAGCAGGTGGGCCACTGAAGCTTTCTTT. Its protein is CASRWATEAFF.